Each of the 20 T cell receptor beta chains below was sequenced from the same sample in a study of technical replicates of blood from a handful of donors. The method was immunoSEQ multiplex PCR; TCRdb's version includes in-frame clones alone and lacks a portion of them. The top ten hold approximately 0.2% of the sample, which has approximately 70,000 clones, about 96% seen once. Sequencing used T cells isolated from PBMCs. The receptors stem from a human donor in good health.

This chain uses TRBV12-5 with TRBJ2-7; D might be TRBD1 (6 bases). Germline V gene data show CDR1 as LGHNT and CDR2 as FRNRAP. This CDR3 is 17 amino acids long. The V end was cut by 0 bases, the J end by 0 bases, with 15 bases between. CDR3 protein: CASGLVPGAASSYEQYF. The CDR3 DNA reads as TGTGCTAGTGGTTTGGTCCCAGGGGCGGCGAGCTCCTACGAGCAGTACTTC.

CDR3 sequence: CAISEATSGSETQYF. As DNA, the CDR3 is TGTGCCATCAGTGAGGCGACTAGCGGGTCCGAGACCCAGTACTTC. The V and J genes are TRBV10-3 and TRBJ2-5, with 10 bases matching TRBD2. The V gene's germline CDR1 is ENHRY and CDR2 SYGVKD. The V segment lost 2 bases and the J segment 5 bases; nucleotides outside the gene matches: 5. The CDR3 covers 15 residues.

The rearrangement links TRBV5-1 to TRBJ2-1; D ambiguous. This CDR3 has 13 amino acids. Per the germline V gene, CDR1 is SGHRS and CDR2 is YFSETQ. Trimming cost V 2 bases and J 6 bases, with 9 bases left between them. CDR3 nucleotide sequence: TGCGCCAGCAGCTTATTGCGGCTCAATGAGCAGTTCTTC. Translated, it gives CASSLLRLNEQFF.

The gene calls are TRBV18 and TRBJ2-7, with TRBD2 as a possible D gene (6 bases). The CDR3 length is 14 residues. The V end was cut by 5 bases, the J end by 7 bases, with 18 bases between. Per the germline V gene, CDR1 is KGHSH and CDR2 is LQKENI. DNA of the CDR3: TGTGCCAGCTCAGAATCTTCGGGGGTAGGGGAGCAGTACTTC. Translating it yields CASSESSGVGEQYF.

This clone appeared once. This chain connects TRBV9 to TRBJ1-5; D gene uncertain. Germline V CDR1 and CDR2: SGDLS, YYNGEE. Trimming shortened V by 7 bases and J by 2 bases, and 16 bases separated the two germline ends. The CDR3 runs to 15 residues. Here the CDR3 reads CASQLSPGGNQPQHF. DNA for the CDR3: TGTGCCAGCCAACTCTCGCCTGGTGGCAATCAGCCCCAGCATTTT.

The V gene is TRBV7-9, the J gene TRBJ2-1, with TRBD2 matching over 10 bases. This CDR3 spans 15 amino acids. Trimming at V came to 5 bases and at J to 6 bases, leaving 7 bases not matched to a gene. Germline V CDR1 and CDR2: SEHNR, FQNEAQ (reference sequence). Written as DNA, the CDR3 is TGTGCCAGCAGCGCCGGGACTAGCGTAGCCAATGAGCAGTTCTTC. It specifies CASSAGTSVANEQFF.

The rearrangement uses TRBV13 and TRBJ2-7, with 10 bases fitting TRBD2. V was pared by 5 bases and J by 1 base, with 8 bases of the junction left unmatched. Germline CDR1 is PRHDT and CDR2 is FYEKMQ (reference sequence). The CDR3 loop spans 16 amino acids. Here the CDR3 DNA reads TGTGCCAGCAGCCGCCTCTTAGCGGGGGGTTCCTACGAGCAGTACTTC. The encoded protein is CASSRLLAGGSYEQYF.

This sequence joins TRBV7-9 and TRBJ1-6; unclear D gene. CDR1 is SEHNR and CDR2 is FQNEAQ in the germline V gene (reference sequence). Trimming shortened V by 3 bases and J by 2 bases, and 5 bases separated the two germline ends. This CDR3 comprises 14 residues. CDR3 nucleotide sequence: TGTGCCAGCAGCTTGTCAGCCTATAATTCACCCCTCCACTTT. Protein sequence: CASSLSAYNSPLHF.

This sequence joins TRBV5-1 and TRBJ2-1; tentative D call: TRBD2 (7 bases). The V gene's germline CDR1 is SGHRS and CDR2 YFSETQ. With 8 bases removed from V and 5 bases from J, the gap between germline ends came to 26 bases. This CDR3 is 17 amino acids long. The CDR3 DNA follows: TGCGCCAGTTCCTTCATGAGGGGGGCGGGAGATCACAATGAGCAGTTCTTC. The encoded protein is CASSFMRGAGDHNEQFF.

This sequence joins TRBV29-1 and TRBJ1-1; D unresolved. V was cut by 5 bases and J by 8 bases, with 12 bases left in between. The CDR3 sequence is 11 residues long. Germline lookup yields CDR1 SQVTM and CDR2 ANQGSEA. Here the CDR3 DNA reads TGCAGCGTTTTTCGGGTCCAGGAAGCTTTCTTT. Protein sequence: CSVFRVQEAFF.

The J gene is TRBJ1-2, the V gene TRBV29-1; D gene unclear. V shed 7 bases and J shed 1 base, with 16 bases lying between them. Per germline, CDR1 SQVTM and CDR2 ANQGSEA. The CDR3 has 14 residues. The CDR3 DNA reads TGCAGCGCCGAGGAGCATCAGCTTAACTATGGCTACACCTTC. This gives the protein CSAEEHQLNYGYTF.

This sequence joins TRBV29-1 and TRBJ2-1; a possible D gene is TRBD2 (6 bases). In germline, CDR1 is SQVTM, CDR2 ANQGSEA. Trimming shortened V by 2 bases and J by 0 bases, and 8 bases separated the two germline ends. There are 14 residues in the CDR3. CDR3: CSVELAVSYNEQFF. The CDR3 DNA sequence: TGCAGCGTTGAATTAGCGGTCTCCTACAATGAGCAGTTCTTC.

The chain carries TRBV10-2 and TRBJ1-2, with 9 positions matching TRBD1. This CDR3 region has 14 residues. Germline CDR1 is WSHSY and CDR2 is SAAADI. The ends lost 2 bases at V and 3 bases at J; junction bases unmatched: 1. The CDR3 DNA reads TGCGCCAGCAGTGAGGGGACAGGGTACTATGGCTACACCTTC. This translates into CASSEGTGYYGYTF.

V gene TRBV7-9 combines with J gene TRBJ2-1, with D perhaps matching TRBD1 (5 bases). Germline V gene data show CDR1 as SEHNR and CDR2 as FQNEAQ (reference sequence). This CDR3 is built from 12 residues. The V and J ends lost 5 bases and 7 bases respectively, with 9 bases between them. CDR3 sequence reads: CASSRRGNEQFF. CDR3 DNA: TGTGCCAGCAGCCGTAGGGGAAATGAGCAGTTCTTC.

The chain has TRBV7-9 and TRBJ2-3, with D perhaps matching TRBD2 (6 bases). CDR1 is SEHNR, CDR2 FQNEAQ, per germline (reference sequence). V was pared by 4 bases and J by 0 bases, with 14 bases between. The CDR3 spans 16 residues. The CDR3: CASSYWRGTSTDTQYF. The CDR3 DNA follows: TGTGCCAGCAGCTATTGGCGGGGAACTAGCACAGATACGCAGTATTTT. The full variable domain, in which reference TRBV7-9 and TRBJ2-3 provide the parts outside the CDR3, is DTGVSQNPRHKITKRGQNVTFRCDPISEHNRLYWYRQTLGQGPEFLTYFQNEAQLEKSRLLSDRFSAERPKGSFSTLEIQRTEQGDSAMYLCASSYWRGTSTDTQYFGPGTRLTVL.

This sequence joins TRBV2 and TRBJ1-2; D is ambiguous. Deletions cut 4 bases from V and 0 bases from J, with 9 bases between. The CDR3 runs to 14 residues. Germline loops: CDR1 SNHLY, CDR2 FYNNEI. The CDR3 DNA sequence: TGTGCCAGCAGTGTTAGTCGGGCTAACTATGGCTACACCTTC. This translates into CASSVSRANYGYTF.

The chain employs TRBV11-1 and TRBJ1-1; D is possibly TRBD1 (6 bases). Germline loops: CDR1 SGHAT, CDR2 FQDESV (reference sequence). V was pared by 5 bases and J by 7 bases, with 17 bases between. The CDR3 has 14 residues. CDR3 bases: TGTGCCAGCAGCCCCCTGGGGGGGCCAGGTGAAGCTTTCTTT. Its translation: CASSPLGGPGEAFF.

The gene calls are TRBV5-1 and TRBJ2-2; D might be TRBD2 (6 bases). Per germline, CDR1 SGHRS and CDR2 YFSETQ. This CDR3 spans 14 amino acids. V shed 0 bases and J shed 3 bases, with 6 bases lying between them. For the CDR3, the DNA is TGCGCCAGCAGCTTGGTAGCGGACACCGGGGAGCTGTTTTTT. As protein: CASSLVADTGELFF.

This chain connects TRBV7-9 to TRBJ1-4, with a weak D call TRBD1 (5 bases). Trimming shortened V by 2 bases and J by 7 bases, and 11 bases separated the two germline ends. Germline CDR1 SEHNR, CDR2 FQNEAQ (reference sequence). This CDR3 comprises 14 residues. This CDR3 reads CASSLSRGSEKLFF. The CDR3 coding sequence is TGTGCCAGCAGCTTAAGTCGGGGGTCTGAAAAACTGTTTTTT.

The chain couples TRBV19 to TRBJ1-5; D uncertain. The CDR3 is made up of 12 amino acids. Germline-derived CDR1 and CDR2 are LNHDA and SQIVND (reference sequence). The V gene lost 4 bases and the J gene lost 4 bases, with 5 bases spanning the gap. The CDR3 DNA reads as TGTGCCAGTAGTAACTGGAATCAGCCCCAGCATTTT. This encodes CASSNWNQPQHF.